The 31 T cell receptor beta chains below come from one sample, sequenced in a study of vaccination and CD4 T cells after COVID-19. Their antigens are not known. Treatment specified: roughly 10-day PBMC culture with coronavirus spike peptide pools or control peptides (ViraFEST assay). Oncomine TCR Beta short-read sequencing was applied to DNA from cultured CD4+ T cells. TCRdb reprocessed the PCR reads via MiXCR and lists one record per CDR3 protein. The repertoire holds about 7,200 distinct CDR3 sequences, with around 60% as singletons. Specimen: CD4+ T cells from blood, cultured in vitro. Receptor source: a human donor who had recovered from COVID-19.

V is TRBV10-3 and J is TRBJ2-2; D might be TRBD1 (6 bases). CDR3 size: 18 residues. Trimming stripped 0 bases from V and 5 bases from J, with 19 bases between. Germline CDR1 reads ENHRY; CDR2 reads SYGVKD. In DNA form, the CDR3 reads TGTGCCATCAGTGAGTCGAAACCCTCCCAGACAGGTACCGGGGAGCTGTTTTTT. As protein: CAISESKPSQTGTGELFF.

Only a few counts were recorded for this clonotype. CDR3 sequence reads: CASSLEENTEAFF. The DNA for the CDR3 is TGTGCCAGCAGCTTAGAGGAAAACACTGAAGCTTTCTTT. The gene calls are TRBV7-9 and TRBJ1-1; no reliable D call. Germline values: CDR1 SEHNR, CDR2 FQNEAQ (reference sequence). CDR3 length: 13 residues. Trimming pared 1 base from V and 2 bases from J, leaving 5 bases between.

This clonotype turned up a few times. The rearrangement uses TRBV7-9 and TRBJ2-3, with a tentative D call TRBD1 (7 bases). Germline V gene lookup returns CDR1 SEHNR and CDR2 FQNEAQ (reference sequence). The length of the CDR3 is 15 residues. V was clipped by 1 base and J by 4 bases, with 12 bases between them. This CDR3 is CASSLGRGVADTQYF. The CDR3 DNA sequence: TGTGCCAGCAGCTTAGGCAGGGGGGTAGCAGATACGCAGTATTTT.

This chain connects TRBV7-9 to TRBJ1-5; 7 positions agree with TRBD1. There are 17 residues in the CDR3. Germline V gives CDR1 SEHNR, CDR2 FQNEAQ (reference sequence). With V trimmed by 4 bases and J by 4 bases, 13 bases remained unmatched. CDR3 sequence: CASSSFSGTTGNQPQHF. In DNA, the CDR3 is TGTGCCAGCAGCTCCTTCTCCGGGACGACAGGGAATCAGCCCCAGCATTTT.

This chain uses TRBV30 with TRBJ1-6, with D maybe TRBD1 (5 bases). Trimming shortened V by 0 bases and J by 10 bases, and 10 bases separated the two germline ends. The V gene's germline CDR1 is GTSNPN and CDR2 SVGIG (reference sequence). CDR3 length: 13 amino acids. The CDR3 DNA sequence: TGTGCCTGGAGTGTAGCGGGGGACTCACCCCTCCACTTT. Its protein is CAWSVAGDSPLHF.

The V gene is TRBV11-3, the J gene TRBJ2-5, with 8 bases aligning to TRBD2. The CDR3 is 13 amino acids. With 5 bases clipped from V and 2 bases from J, the junction kept 1 base outside the gene matches. Germline V gene sequence: CDR1 SGHNT, CDR2 YENEEA. The CDR3 spells CASSPGGQETQYF. CDR3 in DNA: TGTGCCAGCAGCCCGGGAGGGCAAGAGACCCAGTACTTC.

The gene calls are TRBV20-1 and TRBJ2-1, with a weak D call TRBD2 (6 bases). V was clipped by 6 bases and J by 7 bases, with 19 bases between them. Looked up from germline, CDR1 is DFQATT and CDR2 is SNEGSKA (reference sequence). The CDR3 spans 14 residues. The CDR3 is CSARAGREGNEQFF. In DNA, the CDR3 is TGCAGTGCCCGGGCAGGGCGGGAAGGGAATGAGCAGTTCTTC.

The J gene is TRBJ2-2, the V gene TRBV27, with D tentatively TRBD1 (6 bases). This CDR3 comprises 17 residues. With 3 bases removed from V and 6 bases from J, the gap between germline ends came to 20 bases. Germline V gives CDR1 MNHEY, CDR2 SMNVEV (reference sequence). This CDR3 is CASSLALRGSNAGELFF. Here the CDR3 DNA reads TGTGCCAGCAGTTTGGCTCTCAGGGGATCAAACGCCGGGGAGCTGTTTTTT.

The chain has TRBV7-2 and TRBJ1-2, with 7 bases matching TRBD1. The length of the CDR3 is 13 residues. The V and J ends lost 3 bases and 6 bases, in that order; junction bases with no gene match: 4. Germline assignment: CDR1 SGHTA and CDR2 FQGNSA. This CDR3 reads CASSFRQGHGYTF. Here the CDR3 DNA reads TGTGCCAGCAGCTTCCGACAGGGACATGGCTACACCTTC. The whole variable domain, filled in from reference TRBV7-2 and TRBJ1-2, reads GAGVSQSPSNKVTEKGKDVELRCDPISGHTALYWYRQSLGQGLEFLIYFQGNSAPDKSGLPSDRFSAERTGGSVSTLTIQRTQQEDSAVYLCASSFRQGHGYTFGSGTRLTVV.

This clonotype was observed a few times. The chain employs TRBV27 and TRBJ1-3; D is unclear. V lost 5 bases and J 5 bases, leaving 10 bases between the germline ends. Germline V gene lookup returns CDR1 MNHEY and CDR2 SMNVEV (reference sequence). This CDR3 contains 13 residues. The CDR3 protein is CASSPTDRNTIYF. The CDR3 bases are TGTGCCAGCAGTCCTACCGATAGAAACACCATATATTTT.

The rearrangement joins TRBV29-1 to TRBJ2-2, with a possible D match to TRBD2 (5 bases). In germline, CDR1 is SQVTM, CDR2 ANQGSEA. The CDR3 length is 12 residues. V lost 4 bases, J lost 5 bases, and 8 bases lay in between. This CDR3 is CSVGERTGELFF. DNA for the CDR3: TGCAGCGTTGGGGAGAGGACCGGGGAGCTGTTTTTT.

The chain is built from TRBV11-2 and TRBJ1-5; 8 nucleotides align to TRBD1. V shed 0 bases and J 2 bases; nucleotides not matched to a gene: 3. Germline V lookup: CDR1 SGHAT, CDR2 FQNNGV. The CDR3 has 16 amino acids. The CDR3 region is CASSLDGQGGNQPQHF. DNA of the CDR3: TGTGCCAGCAGCTTAGATGGACAGGGAGGCAATCAGCCCCAGCATTTT.

The chain employs TRBV7-9 and TRBJ1-1, with no clear D. CDR3 length: 13 amino acids. Trimming took 11 bases from V and 0 from J, leaving 13 bases between them. The germline V gene encodes CDR1 SEHNR and CDR2 FQNEAQ (reference sequence). This chain's CDR3 is CASLEGMNTEAFF. The CDR3 nucleotides are TGTGCCTCTTTGGAGGGAATGAACACTGAAGCTTTCTTT.

The chain is built from TRBV20-1 and TRBJ2-3; 8 bases fit TRBD1. V was clipped by 3 bases and J by 1 base; unmatched bases: 3. This CDR3 contains 14 residues. Looked up from germline, CDR1 is DFQATT and CDR2 is SNEGSKA (reference sequence). CDR3 region: CSARTGEGTDTQYF. The CDR3, as DNA: TGCAGTGCTAGGACAGGGGAGGGCACAGATACGCAGTATTTT.

This clonotype showed up just a few times. The chain combines TRBV6-1 with TRBJ1-1; D unclear. Germline lookup yields CDR1 MNHNS and CDR2 SASEGT. V was shortened by 2 bases and J by 1 base, with 5 bases between the two germline ends. The CDR3 loop spans 13 amino acids. The DNA for the CDR3 is TGTGCCAGCAGTGAAATTGGGAACACTGAAGCTTTCTTT. Amino acid sequence: CASSEIGNTEAFF.

The chain employs TRBV6-5 and TRBJ1-1, with D possibly TRBD1 on 5 matching bases. In germline, CDR1 is MNHEY, CDR2 SVGAGI. There are 14 residues in the CDR3. With 4 bases removed from V and 4 bases from J, the gap between germline ends came to 13 bases. This CDR3 is CASSSWGSSTEAFF. The CDR3 DNA follows: TGTGCCAGCAGTTCTTGGGGCTCTTCCACTGAAGCTTTCTTT.

The V and J genes are TRBV19 and TRBJ2-2, with TRBD1 identical over 11 bases. Germline V gene lookup returns CDR1 LNHDA and CDR2 SQIVND (reference sequence). CDR3 size: 15 residues. V was pared by 6 bases and J by 6 bases, with 6 bases of the junction left unmatched. In DNA, the CDR3 is TGTGCCAGTAGCGGACAGGGGGCGGCTTCCGGGGAGCTGTTTTTT. Protein: CASSGQGAASGELFF.

This clonotype showed up just a few times. The chain has TRBV28 and TRBJ1-5, with 8 bases identical to TRBD1. The V gene's germline CDR1 is MDHEN and CDR2 SYDVKM. This CDR3 is built from 16 residues. J gave up 6 bases and V 5 bases, and 12 bases lay outside the gene matches. The CDR3 spells CASSPQPGQGRQPQHF. The CDR3 DNA reads as TGTGCCAGCAGTCCGCAACCCGGACAGGGCCGTCAGCCCCAGCATTTT.

This clonotype was seen only a few times. The V call is TRBV19, the J call TRBJ1-5; 8 nucleotides line up with TRBD1. Losses at the gene ends were 4 bases for V and 8 bases for J; bases not matched to a gene: 13. The germline CDR1 and CDR2 sequences are LNHDA and SQIVND (reference sequence). CDR3 length: 16 residues. Written as DNA, the CDR3 is TGTGCCAGTAGTAAGGGGACAGGTTCTGCGTGGGAGCCCCAGCATTTT. The encoded protein is CASSKGTGSAWEPQHF.

V and J are TRBV20-1 and TRBJ2-4; unclear D gene. Trimming cost V 6 bases and J 7 bases, with 22 bases left between them. The CDR3 spans 15 residues. Germline values: CDR1 DFQATT, CDR2 SNEGSKA (reference sequence). CDR3 loop: CSAKNKQLGKNIQYF. In DNA, the CDR3 is TGCAGTGCCAAAAACAAGCAGTTGGGTAAGAACATTCAGTACTTC.

The chain employs TRBV6-1 and TRBJ2-1, with TRBD2 matching over 7 bases. The CDR3 contains 15 residues. The germline gives CDR1 MNHNS, CDR2 SASEGT. Trimming at V came to 3 bases and at J to 8 bases, leaving 10 bases not matched to a gene. The CDR3 protein is CASSDGLREFDEQFF. The CDR3 nucleotides are TGTGCCAGCAGTGACGGGTTGCGGGAGTTCGATGAGCAGTTCTTC.

V usage is TRBV7-2 and J usage is TRBJ1-1; D might be TRBD1 (6 bases). The CDR3 is made up of 16 amino acids. Germline V gives CDR1 SGHTA, CDR2 FQGNSA. V lost 7 bases and J lost 5, with 23 bases in between. The CDR3 DNA reads TGTGCCAGCACCCCGGGGCCCACAGGGTCTCGGACTGAAGCTTTCTTT. It yields the protein CASTPGPTGSRTEAFF. Using reference TRBV7-2 and TRBJ1-1 for the parts outside the CDR3, the full variable domain is GAGVSQSPSNKVTEKGKDVELRCDPISGHTALYWYRQSLGQGLEFLIYFQGNSAPDKSGLPSDRFSAERTGGSVSTLTIQRTQQEDSAVYLCASTPGPTGSRTEAFFGQGTRLTVV.

This clonotype was recorded a few times. This chain uses TRBV6-1 with TRBJ1-3, with D unresolved. There are 16 residues in the CDR3. Trimming took 6 bases from V and 4 from J, leaving 19 bases between them. From germline, CDR1 is MNHNS and CDR2 SASEGT. The CDR3 DNA follows: TGTGCCAGCAGCATAAGAAGGGCCGCTACAGGAAACACCATATATTTT. It encodes CASSIRRAATGNTIYF.

This clonotype has a handful of counts. The J gene is TRBJ1-2, the V gene TRBV6-1; D gene uncertain. V dropped 10 bases and J dropped 1 base, with 10 bases sitting between them. The CDR3 consists of 12 residues. Germline V CDR1 and CDR2: MNHNS, SASEGT. The CDR3 DNA sequence: TGTGCCACCGGGCCGCTTAACTATGGCTACACCTTC. Amino acid sequence: CATGPLNYGYTF.

The chain employs TRBV4-1 and TRBJ2-3, with 12 bases fitting TRBD2. Looked up from germline, CDR1 is MGHRA and CDR2 is YSYEKL. The ends lost 1 base at V and 2 bases at J; junction bases unmatched: 4. The CDR3 has 17 residues. The DNA of the CDR3 is TGCGCCAGCAGCCAAGGCCCTAGCGGGGGGGCCACAGATACGCAGTATTTT. It translates to CASSQGPSGGATDTQYF.

This clonotype was seen more than once but under ten times. V usage is TRBV27 and J usage is TRBJ1-1; D remains ambiguous. Trimming shortened V by 1 base and J by 1 base, and 7 bases separated the two germline ends. Per the germline V gene, CDR1 is MNHEY and CDR2 is SMNVEV (reference sequence). This CDR3 region has 14 residues. The CDR3 region has the DNA TGTGCCAGCAGTTTATTGGGCAAGAACACTGAAGCTTTCTTT. Encoded protein: CASSLLGKNTEAFF.

V is TRBV7-9 and J is TRBJ1-4; weak D call: TRBD1 (5 bases). Germline assignment: CDR1 SEHNR and CDR2 FQNEAQ (reference sequence). Deletions cut 0 bases from V and 7 bases from J, with 12 bases between. This CDR3 comprises 15 residues. CDR3 DNA sequence: TGTGCCAGCAGCTTAGCAGGGGTACTAGGTGAAAAACTGTTTTTT. It specifies CASSLAGVLGEKLFF.

The V gene is TRBV12-3 or TRBV12-4, the J gene TRBJ2-3; D remains ambiguous. The CDR3 extends over 11 amino acids. V was pared by 5 bases and J by 5 bases, with 5 bases between. This chain's CDR3 is CASSVGDTQYF. In DNA form, the CDR3 reads TGTGCCAGCAGTGTCGGAGATACGCAGTATTTT.

The genes are TRBV5-4 and TRBJ2-5; D may match TRBD1 or TRBD2 (5 bases each). V was trimmed by 2 bases and J by 5 bases, leaving 13 bases between them. From germline, CDR1 is SGHNT and CDR2 YYREEE (reference sequence). The CDR3 runs to 14 residues. The CDR3 reads CASSFGQGRETQYF. The CDR3 DNA sequence: TGTGCCAGCAGCTTCGGGCAGGGACGGGAGACCCAGTACTTC.

V and J are TRBV29-1 and TRBJ1-5; D might be TRBD1 (5 bases). The CDR3 is 14 amino acids. The V end lost 5 bases, the J end lost 1 base, and 12 bases lay between the germline ends. Looked up from germline, CDR1 is SQVTM and CDR2 is ANQGSEA. The CDR3 bases are TGCAGCGTTCGAGGGGCCGGGAGCAATCAGCCCCAGCATTTT. Protein: CSVRGAGSNQPQHF.

This clonotype was detected only a few times. The J gene is TRBJ1-2, the V gene TRBV10-3; D remains unclear. This CDR3 comprises 13 residues. CDR1 ENHRY and CDR2 SYGVKD come from the germline V gene. With 1 base removed from V and 3 bases from J, the gap between germline ends came to 6 bases. The CDR3 is CAISEYQDYGYTF. The CDR3 DNA reads TGTGCCATCAGTGAGTACCAGGACTATGGCTACACCTTC.